This TCR beta chain was observed in a study of T cell responses to AZD1222 COVID-19 vaccine. Libraries were prepared by immunoSEQ multiplex PCR; TCRdb keeps only in-frame clonotypes and omits some of them. The sample has 140,000 to 150,000 clones, about 91% seen once; the top ten hold approximately 1.5%. The CDR3 extends over 16 amino acids. The trim removed 4 bases at V and 5 bases at J, leaving 12 bases unmatched. Germline V gene lookup returns CDR1 SGHKS and CDR2 YYEKEE (reference sequence). V usage is TRBV5-5 and J usage is TRBJ2-3; 8 bases match TRBD2. The clonotype was recovered from an adult in good health. The starting material was peripheral blood, obtained on day 0 of AZD1222 vaccination. CDR3 residues: CASSPGPGGKGDTQYF. The CDR3 region has the DNA TGTGCCAGCAGCCCTGGTCCGGGGGGGAAAGGAGATACGCAGTATTTT.